This T cell receptor beta chain was identified during a study of blood T cell repertoires in COVID-19. The ends were cut back, 4 bases at V and 2 bases at J, with 13 bases in the middle. The length of the CDR3 is 15 residues. The V gene's germline CDR1 is LNHDA and CDR2 SQIVND (reference sequence). Libraries were prepared by immunoSEQ multiplex PCR; TCRdb keeps only in-frame clonotypes and omits some of them. In the table there are about 400,000 clones, over 75% of which are singletons. Sequencing was done on a sample of PBMCs or T cells enriched from blood (not recorded which). The V gene is TRBV19, the J gene TRBJ2-3; weak D call: TRBD1 (6 bases). This TCR was sampled from a woman aged 40 to 50 with acute COVID-19. DNA of the CDR3: TGTGCCAGTAGTAAGGGGGTAGGGAACACAGATACGCAGTATTTT. It encodes CASSKGVGNTDTQYF.